These 7 T cell receptor beta chains originate from one sample sequenced in a study of T cell repertoires in cytomegalovirus infection. One entry per CDR3 protein, called by TCRdb with MiXCR from the reads. The sample yields nearly 550,000 distinct CDR3 sequences, 16% seen once. What was sequenced was CD8+ T cells from PBMCs. The source is a human donor in good health (CMV status not recorded). Some clones in this sample may be carry-over from other donors' samples.

The chain is built from TRBV25-1 and TRBJ1-2; D is undetermined. Germline loops: CDR1 MGHDK, CDR2 SYGVNS. This CDR3 region has 14 residues. V lost 1 base and J lost 8, with 14 bases in between. The CDR3 loop is CASSEFKGGKGYTF. The CDR3 DNA is TGTGCCAGCAGTGAATTTAAGGGAGGGAAAGGCTACACCTTC.

This clonotype has just a few counts. A much larger clone differs by one base, so this may be a read error. This chain joins TRBV6-6 and TRBJ2-3; D is unclear. This CDR3 comprises 14 residues. CDR1 and CDR2 (germline): MNHNY, SVGAGI (reference sequence). V was clipped by 4 bases and J by 0 bases, with 8 bases between them. In DNA form, the CDR3 reads TGTGCCAGCAGTTTCGAGTCTAGCACAGATACGCAGTATTTT. Residues: CASSFESSTDTQYF.

This clonotype was recorded at least ten times. J is TRBJ1-2 and V is TRBV2; 8 bases line up with TRBD1. In germline, CDR1 is SNHLY, CDR2 FYNNEI. The junction had 14 bases not matched to a gene; V was cut back by 11 bases and J by 3 bases. There are 15 residues in the CDR3. The DNA for the CDR3 is TGTGCCTGGCGGGCAGGGGGCCAAGGGGACTATGGCTACACCTTC. Encoded protein: CAWRAGGQGDYGYTF.

This clonotype was seen more than once but under ten times. V usage is TRBV3-1 and J usage is TRBJ2-5; TRBD1 matches at 7 bases. CDR3 length: 15 amino acids. V lost 0 bases to trimming and J lost 2 bases; unmatched junction nucleotides: 3. Germline lookup yields CDR1 LGHDT and CDR2 YNNKEL (reference sequence). CDR3 sequence reads: CASSQDMGQQETQYF. The CDR3 region has the DNA TGTGCCAGCAGCCAAGATATGGGACAGCAAGAGACCCAGTACTTC.

V gene TRBV29-1 combines with J gene TRBJ2-1, with D possibly TRBD2 on 5 matching bases. The V gene's germline CDR1 is SQVTM and CDR2 ANQGSEA. Trimming left V 4 bases short and J 0 bases short, with 10 bases between. The CDR3 contains 14 residues. CDR3 residues: CSVGAGLSYNEQFF. In nucleotides, the CDR3 is TGCAGCGTTGGTGCGGGCCTCTCCTACAATGAGCAGTTCTTC.

This clonotype appeared many times. The CDR3 nucleotides read TGTGCCAGCAGCTTCCGGGACAGGGGCCCTACAGATACGCAGTATTTT. Translated: CASSFRDRGPTDTQYF. The chain combines TRBV2 with TRBJ2-3; TRBD1 agrees at 10 bases. After removal of 6 bases from V and 3 bases from J, the junction contained 9 bases not matched to a gene. Germline V gene data show CDR1 as SNHLY and CDR2 as FYNNEI. This CDR3 contains 16 residues.

This clonotype showed up many times. The rearrangement links TRBV7-9 to TRBJ2-5; 7 bases fit TRBD2. Germline V gives CDR1 SEHNR, CDR2 FQNEAQ (reference sequence). The CDR3 totals 15 residues. V trimming: 1 base; J trimming: 5 bases; junction bases outside the gene matches: 7. For the CDR3, the DNA is TGTGCCAGCAGCTTAGGCGGACTAGTCGGGGAGACCCAGTACTTC. Encoded protein: CASSLGGLVGETQYF.